One and the same sample provided the 29 T cell receptor beta chains below, sequenced in a study of blood T cell repertoires in COVID-19. Data came from immunoSEQ multiplex PCR; TCRdb stores just in-frame clones and leaves some out. The table records some 30,000 clones, about 89% of them present only once. Sequencing used peripheral blood. The receptors come from an older man with active COVID-19.

The chain employs TRBV4-1 and TRBJ1-5, with D possibly being TRBD1 (5 bases). The germline CDR1 and CDR2 sequences are MGHRA and YSYEKL. The germline V and J ends were trimmed by 4 bases and 4 bases, with 14 bases remaining between them. This CDR3 spans 15 amino acids. CDR3: CASSPSQGLNQPQHF. In nucleotides, the CDR3 is TGCGCCAGCAGCCCCAGCCAGGGCCTGAATCAGCCCCAGCATTTT.

The chain combines TRBV2 with TRBJ1-5; 7 bases are a match to TRBD1. With V trimmed by 7 bases and J by 8 bases, 8 bases remained unmatched. The germline CDR1 and CDR2 sequences are SNHLY and FYNNEI. CDR3 length: 13 residues. DNA for the CDR3: TGTGCCAGCACCTTGGACAGGTTAAAGCCCCAGCATTTT. Its protein is CASTLDRLKPQHF.

The chain recombines TRBV9 with TRBJ2-3; D call uncertain. This CDR3 spans 14 amino acids. The germline V gene has CDR1 SGDLS and CDR2 YYNGEE. V was clipped by 4 bases and J by 6 bases, with 15 bases between them. This CDR3 is CASSPHVALDTQYF. In DNA form, the CDR3 reads TGTGCCAGCAGCCCCCATGTAGCATTGGATACGCAGTATTTT.

The chain couples TRBV29-1 to TRBJ1-6; 9 bases are a match to TRBD1. Germline V lookup: CDR1 SQVTM, CDR2 ANQGSEA. The length of the CDR3 is 14 residues. Trimming cost V 6 bases and J 7 bases; bases outside gene matches: 7. In DNA form, the CDR3 reads TGCAGCGTGCCCTCACAGGGGGCGAATTCACCCCTCCACTTT. Translation: CSVPSQGANSPLHF.

The chain joins TRBV6-5 to TRBJ1-6; 7 positions match TRBD1. Losses at the gene ends were 7 bases for V and 9 bases for J; bases not matched to a gene: 6. Germline CDR1 and CDR2: MNHEY and SVGAGI. CDR3 size: 13 residues. CDR3 nucleotide sequence: TGTGCCAGCAAGGAGGGGGCAAGTTCACCCCTCCACTTT. It is translated as CASKEGASSPLHF.

This chain connects TRBV27 to TRBJ2-1; 12 bases are shared with TRBD2. Looked up from germline, CDR1 is MNHEY and CDR2 is SMNVEV (reference sequence). This CDR3 spans 15 amino acids. V trimming: 3 bases; J trimming: 7 bases; junction bases outside the gene matches: 4. DNA for the CDR3: TGTGCCAGCAGTTTCAGACTAGCGGGAGTTAATGAGCAGTTCTTC. This sequence encodes CASSFRLAGVNEQFF.

The V gene is TRBV12-3 or TRBV12-4, the J gene TRBJ2-7, with D perhaps TRBD2 (6 bases). The length of the CDR3 is 11 residues. V was cut by 7 bases and J by 6 bases, with 10 bases left in between. For the CDR3, the DNA is TGTGCCAGCACCCGAGCGGGCGAGCAGTACTTC. It is translated as CASTRAGEQYF.

V and J are TRBV28 and TRBJ2-3, with 8 bases aligning to TRBD1. The germline V gene has CDR1 MDHEN and CDR2 SYDVKM. CDR3 size: 13 residues. V shed 9 bases, J shed 2 bases, and the junction held 4 bases outside the gene matches. The CDR3 reads CASRTGYTDTQYF. The CDR3 DNA reads TGTGCCAGTCGGACAGGGTACACAGATACGCAGTATTTT. The full variable domain, in which reference TRBV28 and TRBJ2-3 provide the parts outside the CDR3, is DVKVTQSSRYLVKRTGEKVFLECVQDMDHENMFWYRQDPGLGLRLIYFSYDVKMKEKGDIPEGYSVSREKKERFSLILESASTNQTSMYLCASRTGYTDTQYFGPGTRLTVL.

V gene TRBV5-6 combines with J gene TRBJ2-7, with TRBD2 identical over 11 bases. CDR1 is SGHDT, CDR2 YYEEEE, per germline. The CDR3 contains 14 residues. J lost 4 bases, V lost 4 bases, and 4 bases had no gene match. The CDR3 loop is CASSPGLAAYEQYF. The CDR3 DNA is TGTGCCAGCAGCCCGGGACTAGCGGCTTACGAGCAGTACTTC. The variable domain in full, with the rest retrieved from reference TRBV5-6 and TRBJ2-7, is DAGVTQSPTHLIKTRGQQVTLRCSPKSGHDTVSWYQQALGQGPQFIFQYYEEEERQRGNFPDRFSGHQFPNYSSELNVNALLLGDSALYLCASSPGLAAYEQYFGPGTRLTVT.

The count of this clone is one. The rearrangement joins TRBV11-2 to TRBJ2-5, with unresolved D. This CDR3 region has 13 residues. Germline V gene sequence: CDR1 SGHAT, CDR2 FQNNGV. The V end was cut by 7 bases, the J end by 3 bases, with 12 bases between. The CDR3 sequence is CASTETLEETQYF. Here the CDR3 DNA reads TGTGCCAGCACCGAGACATTAGAAGAGACCCAGTACTTC.

The gene calls are TRBV11-2 and TRBJ2-7; D remains ambiguous. CDR1 and CDR2 (germline): SGHAT, FQNNGV. This CDR3 region has 12 residues. Trimming removed 5 bases from V and 3 bases from J, with 8 bases in between. The chain's CDR3 is CASSADNYEQYF. The CDR3 DNA reads as TGTGCCAGCAGCGCAGACAACTACGAGCAGTACTTC.

The rearrangement uses TRBV19 and TRBJ2-7, with TRBD1 matching 12 bases. After removal of 3 bases from V and 5 bases from J, the junction contained 5 bases not matched to a gene. This CDR3 has 15 amino acids. Germline CDR1 reads LNHDA; CDR2 reads SQIVND (reference sequence). The CDR3 spells CASSIPGTGGNEQYF. CDR3 DNA: TGTGCCAGTAGTATCCCCGGGACAGGGGGCAACGAGCAGTACTTC. The variable domain in full, completed from reference TRBV19 and TRBJ2-7, reads DGGITQSPKYLFRKEGQNVTLSCEQNLNHDAMYWYRQDPGQGLRLIYYSQIVNDFQKGDIAEGYSVSREKKESFPLTVTSAQKNPTAFYLCASSIPGTGGNEQYFGPGTRLTVT.

The CDR3 DNA reads TGTGCCAGCAGCTCCGGGACAGGGGTAAACAGCTCCTACAATGAGCAGTTCTTC. Encoded protein: CASSSGTGVNSSYNEQFF. V and J are TRBV3-1 (or the pseudogene TRBV3-2) and TRBJ2-1, with TRBD1 identical over 10 bases. V dropped 5 bases and J dropped 0; count of bases not matched to a gene: 10. The CDR3 loop spans 18 amino acids. CDR1 and CDR2 from the germline V gene are LGHDT and YNNKEL (reference sequence).

This rearrangement joins TRBV6-2 or TRBV6-3 to TRBJ2-5; D is uncertain. The CDR3 consists of 13 residues. CDR1 and CDR2 from the germline V gene are MNHEY and SVGEGT. The ends were cut back, 6 bases at V and 4 bases at J, with 12 bases in the middle. CDR3 DNA: TGTGCCAGCAGCCCAGGAGTCCGAGAGACCCAGTACTTC. It yields the protein CASSPGVRETQYF.

The chain couples TRBV5-4 to TRBJ2-2; D not resolved. The CDR3 loop spans 13 amino acids. Trimming stripped 4 bases from V and 7 bases from J, with 11 bases between. Germline V gene lookup returns CDR1 SGHNT and CDR2 YYREEE (reference sequence). The CDR3 sequence is CASSDTPGGELFF. For the CDR3, the DNA is TGTGCCAGCAGCGACACCCCCGGCGGGGAGCTGTTTTTT.

The DNA for the CDR3 is TGTGCCGCGAAACAGGGAACTGAAGCTTTCTTT. It codes for CAAKQGTEAFF. The chain joins TRBV6-5 to TRBJ1-1; tentatively, D is TRBD1 (6 bases). The CDR3 sequence is 11 residues long. Trimming took off 11 bases at V and 5 bases at J, with 12 bases between the two ends. Germline CDR1 reads MNHEY; CDR2 reads SVGAGI.

The chain carries TRBV20-1 and TRBJ1-2; D gene ambiguous. Per germline, CDR1 DFQATT and CDR2 SNEGSKA (reference sequence). The CDR3 length is 11 residues. Trimming removed 4 bases at V and 4 bases at J, with 7 bases between. The CDR3 bases are TGCAGTGCTACCTACGGCTATGGCTACACCTTC. Its translation is CSATYGYGYTF.

The chain links TRBV5-5 to TRBJ2-3, with TRBD2 matching over 8 bases. Germline loops: CDR1 SGHKS, CDR2 YYEKEE (reference sequence). The CDR3 is 15 amino acids. V was clipped by 4 bases and J by 1 base; unmatched bases: 5. In DNA, the CDR3 is TGTGCCAGCAGCCCAGGACTAGCACGCACAGATACGCAGTATTTT. Translation: CASSPGLARTDTQYF.

V usage is TRBV9 and J usage is TRBJ2-7; TRBD2 agrees at 8 bases. Germline values: CDR1 SGDLS, CDR2 YYNGEE. V lost 6 bases, J lost 2 bases, and 7 bases stayed unmatched. The length of the CDR3 is 14 residues. CDR3 coding DNA: TGTGCCAGCAACCCGGGGGGGCGAGCCTACGAGCAGTACTTC. This encodes CASNPGGRAYEQYF.

J is TRBJ2-1 and V is TRBV5-1; no reliable D call. V was cut by 7 bases and J by 6 bases, with 11 bases left in between. The germline CDR1 and CDR2 sequences are SGHRS and YFSETQ. The CDR3 has 12 amino acids. In DNA, the CDR3 is TGCGCCAGCTCCCCGACGGGCAATGAGCAGTTCTTC. This sequence encodes CASSPTGNEQFF. The whole variable domain, remainder taken from reference TRBV5-1 and TRBJ2-1, is KAGVTQTPRYLIKTRGQQVTLSCSPISGHRSVSWYQQTPGQGLQFLFEYFSETQRNKGNFPGRFSGRQFSNSRSEMNVSTLELGDSALYLCASSPTGNEQFFGPGTRLTVL.

The chain is built from TRBV6-2 or TRBV6-3 and TRBJ1-1, with a possible D match to TRBD1 (5 bases). Between the trimmed V and J ends, which lost 6 bases and 3 bases, there was a span of 11 bases. The CDR3 spans 13 residues. Germline CDR1 and CDR2: MNHEY and SVGEGT. The CDR3 protein is CASSFGGDTEAFF. CDR3 bases: TGTGCCAGCAGCTTTGGAGGGGACACTGAAGCTTTCTTT.

Only one count was recorded for this clone. The V and J genes are TRBV6-2 or TRBV6-3 and TRBJ2-5; 9 bases match TRBD2. There are 16 residues in the CDR3. Germline loops: CDR1 MNHEY, CDR2 SVGEGT. V was pared by 0 bases and J by 9 bases, with 11 bases of the junction left unmatched. In nucleotides, the CDR3 is TGTGCCAGCAGTTACTCAACCGCGGGAGGGCCTGTGTCCCAGTACTTC. This gives the protein CASSYSTAGGPVSQYF.

The chain combines TRBV4-1 with TRBJ2-7, with TRBD2 identical over 11 bases. Germline CDR1 MGHRA, CDR2 YSYEKL. J was trimmed by 0 bases and V by 5 bases; bases with no gene match: 3. This CDR3 region has 15 residues. In DNA form, the CDR3 reads TGCGCCAGCAGCTTTCTAGCGGGAGGCTCCTACGAGCAGTACTTC. Translating it yields CASSFLAGGSYEQYF.

The chain links TRBV20-1 to TRBJ1-1; 7 bases line up with TRBD1. CDR1 and CDR2 from the germline V gene are DFQATT and SNEGSKA (reference sequence). Germline trimming cut 2 bases from V and 9 bases from J; bases unmatched to any gene: 3. The CDR3 loop spans 11 amino acids. Here the CDR3 DNA reads TGCAGTGCTAGATGGGACAGAAAAGCTTTCTTT. This translates into CSARWDRKAFF.

This chain connects TRBV29-1 to TRBJ2-1; tentative D call: TRBD2 (6 bases). CDR1 and CDR2 (germline): SQVTM, ANQGSEA. The V and J ends lost 3 bases and 11 bases respectively, with 14 bases between them. The CDR3 length is 12 residues. For the CDR3, the DNA is TGCAGCGTTGAGGTCCTAGCGCTGCAGCAGTTCTTC. It encodes CSVEVLALQQFF.

V is TRBV18 and J is TRBJ1-2, with 7 bases aligning to TRBD1. The germline CDR1 and CDR2 sequences are KGHSH and LQKENI. The V segment lost 3 bases and the J segment 7 bases; nucleotides outside the gene matches: 8. The CDR3 loop spans 14 amino acids. The CDR3 DNA reads TGTGCCAGCTCACCTGGGACAGACAGGAGTGGCTACACCTTC. This codes for CASSPGTDRSGYTF.

The chain combines TRBV5-1 with TRBJ1-1, with 8 bases fitting TRBD1. Germline CDR1 SGHRS, CDR2 YFSETQ. Trimming cost V 4 bases and J 6 bases; bases outside gene matches: 5. The CDR3 is 13 amino acids. The CDR3 is CASSVQGEAEAFF. The CDR3 DNA sequence: TGCGCCAGCAGCGTACAGGGGGAGGCTGAAGCTTTCTTT.

The chain joins TRBV28 to TRBJ1-2, with 8 bases fitting TRBD1. CDR3 length: 15 amino acids. Per germline, CDR1 MDHEN and CDR2 SYDVKM. V lost 4 bases, J lost 4 bases, and 8 bases stayed unmatched. CDR3: CASSWTDRVSYGYTF. CDR3 nucleotides: TGTGCCAGCAGTTGGACGGACAGGGTATCCTATGGCTACACCTTC.

The count of this clone is one. The chain joins TRBV7-9 to TRBJ2-7; D gene ambiguous. Trimming shortened V by 5 bases and J by 2 bases, and 10 bases separated the two germline ends. Germline CDR1 is SEHNR and CDR2 is FQNEAQ (reference sequence). The CDR3 is 13 amino acids. The CDR3 reads CASSPPSAYEQYF. The CDR3 DNA sequence: TGTGCCAGCAGCCCCCCTTCCGCCTACGAGCAGTACTTC.